The source of this T cell receptor (beta chain) is a study of cytomegalovirus exposure and HLA in healthy donors listed by TCRdb under 2017. About the study as a whole: An earlier analysis of approximately 550 of the donors reported more than 250 Gb of sequence data and roughly 110 million unique TCR beta sequences from 150 million to 200 million T cells. About 300 gigabases of sequencing data and approximately 91 million unique TCR sequences made up an early release that covered 640 HLA-typed donors. Among the roughly 380 genotyped donors, around 81% belonged to the genetic ancestry cluster associated with self-reported Caucasian donors. The study aimed to test whether signatures of past pathogen exposure could be identified by cataloging public T cell receptors. The study profiled the T cell repertoires of 500 to 800 subjects by immunosequencing and related them to cytomegalovirus serostatus. A separate validation cohort of 100 to 150 different subjects was used in addition to the roughly 720-subject first cohort. To predict cytomegalovirus infection status, the study combined high-throughput TCR immunosequencing, statistical association of individual TCRs with disease status, and machine learning. To study patterns of TCR occurrence, a later analysis re-analyzed previously published TCR beta repertoires from 666 donors and added high-resolution HLA genotyping. In the later analysis, no new phenotypic data were used to find candidate immune exposures; instead, reliance was placed on TCR beta sequences and their occurrence across donors. An earlier analysis of 500 to 650 of the donors applied high-throughput TCR beta sequencing to assess whether each TCR beta V gene segment acted as functional or pseudogenic. Donor age, sex, ethnicity and CMV serostatus were compiled together with the repertoire data. A later genetic analysis used genome-wide SNP genotypes for about 55% of the 666 donors, treating that subset as a discovery cohort. All discovery cohort repertoires had been generated using a single sequencing platform. HLA typing included class I and class II loci at four-digit resolution. Typing coverage differed by locus: A, B, C, DRB1 and DQB1 were typed in roughly 620-630 donors, DQA1 in 522, DPA1 in 600 to 610, and DPB1 in 400 to 490. Because of strong linkage in the cohort, four or five DR-DQ haplotypes were treated as single units for association and clustering. Across about 380 genotyped donors of the cohort, an average of approximately 240,000 unique TCR beta nucleotide sequences per donor were sequenced, and approximately 17% of those sequences were non-productive.

In regard to this clone: There is no known antigen for this receptor. No much larger clonotype is one base removed from it; base qualities were not supplied.

Libraries were made using the immunoSEQ multiplex PCR assay. For the multiplex PCR, a mixture combining 60 forward primers for TCR Vbeta segments and 13 reverse primers for TCR Jbeta segments was used. Amplification of the CDR3 region of rearranged TCR beta genes was performed with a multiplex PCR assay on genomic DNA. On the Illumina HiSeq System, the amplified TCR beta libraries were sequenced as 87-base-pair reads. Turning to the authors' computational methods: In a later analysis, tens of millions of unique TCR beta chains were counted across the approximately 620 repertoires, and roughly 10 million of these chains were shared by at least two donors. To remove PCR and sequencing errors, raw reads were error-corrected and collapsed into unique sequences using a nearest-neighbor algorithm that merged closely related sequences. CDR3 sequences were aligned to IMGT reference sequences to assign V, D and J gene segments. For a sequence to be retained, at least a six-nucleotide match to both a V gene segment and a J gene segment was required. A rearrangement was called productive if the CDR3 had no stop codons and remained in frame with V and J, and every other rearrangement was called non-productive. CDR3 was defined by IMGT convention, running from the second conserved V-encoded cysteine to the conserved J-encoded phenylalanine. The earlier analysis of 587 of the donors excluded any sequence lacking an unambiguous match to a single V gene segment. In an earlier analysis of roughly 600 of the donors, a V segment was called functional when productive rearrangements were above 56.7%, and segregating when the standard deviation between donors exceeded 5%. A statistical classification framework was built for diagnosing cytomegalovirus status from the catalog of TCR beta chain sequences. In a later analysis, V and J genes were assigned by comparing TCR nucleotide sequences against IMGT/GENE-DB human TR gene sequences. Using the TCRdist pipeline, a later analysis assigned CDR3 sequences along with most-parsimonious VDJ recombination scenarios. In a later analysis, each TCR beta chain was defined by its CDR3 amino acid sequence together with its V-gene family, and reads without a unique V-gene family were excluded. As a way to deal with suspected cross-contamination and a sequencing artifact, a later analysis dropped approximately 570 nucleotide sequences that were highly shared and had low generation probability. In a later analysis, a clonal expansion index was calculated for each public chain from normalized within-repertoire ranks of inferred template counts. Generation probabilities in a later analysis came from a VDJ recombination model fitted to out-of-frame rearrangements, and those results were checked against IGoR. A later analysis scored TCR-TCR, TCR-HLA and TCR-CMV co-occurrence with hypergeometric tests, applying a repertoire-size bias correction to TCR pairs. False discovery rates were estimated in a later analysis by permuting HLA or CMV assignments 20 times. In a later analysis, co-occurring TCRs were grouped using DBSCAN, and TCRdist sequence similarity was added for clustering within HLA-allele-positive subsets. Repertoires with fewer than 30,000 or more than 120,000 public chains were left out of co-occurrence clustering, as were a handful of repertoires with anomalous nucleotide sharing. TCRdb's version of the immuneACCESS table is confined to in-frame rearrangements and falls short of the full clone set. An unresolved V gene accounts for under half of the shortfall where checked; the remainder is of unknown origin. That table supplies the V and J calls and clone size; D and trimming were determined from the DNA. Here the sample has about 130,000 clones; about 80% occur a single time. The ten largest clones represent about a tenth of the sample.

V is trimmed back by 3 bases and J by 7 bases, and the junction contains 4 bases that no gene match accounts for. The CDR3 runs 13 residues from the cysteine to the phenylalanine. Only CDR3 DNA remains: 39 bases, in frame from the first base. CDR1 and CDR2 are drawn from the germline V gene (reference sequence): SGHKS, YYEKEE. Results and caveats for the whole study, not just this receptor: Because counts were too low, approximately 15 rarely observed V segments, including chromosome 9 orphons, were excluded from the earlier analysis of several hundred of the donors. Strong co-occurrence of HLA alleles, especially DR and DQ, made assigning TCR associations to individual alleles difficult. In vitro tests confirmed that a few of the cytomegalovirus-associated TCR beta chains recognize cytomegalovirus antigens. A cluster of highly shared sequence variants was judged likely to represent a technical artifact of the sequencing pipeline. At a false discovery rate of 0.05, a later analysis linked around 15,000 TCR beta sequences to specific HLA alleles. In a later analysis, HLA-associated TCR beta chains were found to be more clonally expanded and to have lower generation probabilities than equally common non-associated chains. Most TCR sequences were seen in very few donors, while some public TCRs were found in many individuals. According to a later analysis, parvovirus B19, influenza, CMV and Epstein-Barr virus appeared linked to several top co-occurrence clusters. According to a later analysis, most CMV-associated TCR beta chains appeared to be HLA-restricted, and the HLA associations seemed to be driven largely by CMV exposure. Some IMGT-functional V segments, including TRBV6-2 and TRBV6-3, could not be told apart with the 87-base-pair reads, so those segments were excluded. The classifier was reported to diagnose cytomegalovirus status with high specificity and sensitivity in both the original cohort and the validation cohort. The authors suggested that the approach could potentially be generalized to other disease states and immunological phenotypes. A later genetic analysis reported fewer N-insertions in productive TCRs among donors in an Asian-associated ancestry cluster than the approximately 700-donor mean. An earlier analysis of approximately 590 of the donors showed that most TCR beta V segments appeared in productive rearrangements either about 87% or about 30% of the time, which broadly matched IMGT annotations. Immune exposure information for the cohort was limited to CMV serostatus. A further reported finding was that TCR beta sequences accurately predicted the HLA-A and HLA-B alleles for most subjects in the first cohort. Correlated functional status among segregating V segments might reflect linkage disequilibrium, but an unknown experimental factor could not be ruled out. A total of fewer than 200 TCR beta chains were listed by the study as associated with cytomegalovirus. According to a later analysis, TCR association rates differed among HLA loci, with DRB1 alleles showing the most associated TCRs and HLA-C alleles showing the fewest. Only TCR beta chains were sequenced in this cohort, and the absence of alpha or paired-chain data limited detectable features. A later genetic analysis associated a missense DCLRE1C variant with V-gene and J-gene trimming of TCR beta chains, and an independent cohort replicated the association. Because HLA typing was missing for some donors at each locus, association tests included only the typed subset. Presence/absence analyses assumed roughly uniform sequencing depth across donors, an assumption that may not hold.

The cohort was made up of approximately 670 healthy bone marrow donors. At the time of sampling, every cohort member was nominally healthy, though immune exposures that went unrecorded were likely present. The donor was CMV seropositive and belonged to the group of more than 250 seropositive cohort members. Every donor gave a peripheral blood sample, and the peripheral blood mononuclear cells from that sample were used for TCR beta sequencing. The Qiagen DNeasy Blood Extraction Kit was used to extract genomic DNA from the blood cell samples. The sequencing input was PBMCs. The chain employs TRBV5-5 and TRBJ1-5; 7 nucleotides in the junction match TRBD1. This sequence was found in a young man in good health and CMV-seropositive. The CDR3 here reads CASSWEGGQPQHF. The sequenced DNA: TGTGCCAGCAGCTGGGAAGGGGGCCAGCCCCAGCATTTT.